These T cell receptor beta chains were read from a single sample in a study of blood T cell repertoires in COVID-19. Profiling relied on immunoSEQ multiplex PCR, and the TCRdb table lists in-frame clones only, not all of them. The sample consists of fewer than 150,000 clones, about 90% of them appearing once. Sequencing used peripheral blood. The source of these receptors is a woman in her 70s with acute or convalescent COVID-19. CDR3s leave out the opening cysteine and the closing phenylalanine or tryptophan.

V gene	CDR3 protein
TRBV28	ASIFVWAKGFGAINSPLH
TRBV27	ASSFSASGWSNEQF
TRBV18	ASSPQTSTDTQY
TRBV28	ASSLGQGAGETQY
TRBV13	ASSRDRGSYEQY
TRBV27	ASSLEGPETQY
TRBV10-1	ASRTGHGGELF
TRBV6-5	ASSYSPSGGAGELF
TRBV9	ASSTTGTNTEAF
TRBV20-1	SASTAGGVNEQF
TRBV7-6	ASSSQGAGWDEQF
TRBV28	ASPQGDNIYYEQY
TRBV5-1	ASSLTGALQETQY
TRBV5-1	ASSLIGGNTEAF
TRBV5-1	ASSRSTGDNSPLH
TRBV29-1	SGRDLSYNEQF
TRBV9	ASSVAWRGGRETQY
TRBV18	ASSPKDRGASTNEKLF
TRBV7-9	ASSHTGQITGELF
TRBV30	AWSVRSRGGDTQY
TRBV5-1	ASRAGGPTDTQY
TRBV5-1	ASSLDRVYEQY
TRBV6-5	ASMKQTLYNEQF
TRBV5-3	ARSRTGVGNQPQH
TRBV5-1	ASRAGLASYEQY
TRBV2	ASTQQGLLFYEQY
TRBV7-9	ASSRTGNSNQPQH
TRBV28	ASNPSRGSTGNTIY
TRBV9	ASSVAPGLTYEQY
TRBV7-9	ASSLRATRGEAF
TRBV10-2	ATRKGLAPYEQY
TRBV28	ASSLSGGPYEQY
TRBV4-2	ASSQDSSGSRETQY
TRBV29-1	SVDGGVGQPQH
TRBV5-1	ASSQGLAGPTDTQY
TRBV7-2	ASSWGLAGINEQF
TRBV5-1	ASSGGADGELF
TRBV3-1/TRBV3-2	ASSQTGGTYNEQF
TRBV19	ASAGTVDYSNQPQH
TRBV7-3	ASSLSSDTGLTEAF
TRBV11-2	ASSPRGWTGNTIY
TRBV7-9	ASTDSGANQETQY
TRBV2	ASILSIGGTEAF
TRBV28	ASSNTGGYGYT
TRBV6-5	ASSLSGTTEAF
TRBV7-9	ASSLRAGVGYT
TRBV28	ASSLIQGSQH
TRBV28	ASSLSGQSYEQY
TRBV28	ASAWYWALRTDTQY
TRBV3-1/TRBV3-2	ASSQRELGTTEAF
TRBV12-3/TRBV12-4	ASLGEVNEQF
TRBV4-1	ASSQDLGKLF
TRBV7-9	ASSSRARGAGGYGYT
TRBV19	ASSKPGQETEAF
TRBV19	ASSITHAAYNYGYT